The 9 T cell receptor beta chains presented below share a single source sample, sequenced in a study of Ad26.COV2.S vaccination and SARS-CoV-2 variants. The treatment here: roughly 19 received Ad26.COV2.S at low or high dose, single or two shots; five or six received placebo; per-sample allocation not given. After the first vaccine or placebo injection, samples were drawn on day 63. Here immunoSEQ multiplex PCR was the method, and the copy in TCRdb shows in-frame clones only, minus some. The sample lists fewer than 300,000 clones; approximately 89% were seen once. Sequencing used peripheral blood, obtained in a trial of Ad26.COV2.S vaccine versus placebo. The receptor set was obtained from a person aged 18-60 years who received the Ad26.COV2.S COVID-19 vaccine or a placebo.

The V gene is TRBV27, the J gene TRBJ2-2; maybe TRBD1 (7 bases). This CDR3 has 18 amino acids. Germline CDR1 and CDR2: MNHEY and SMNVEV (reference sequence). V was trimmed by 2 bases and J by 0 bases, leaving 16 bases between them. The CDR3 DNA reads as TGTGCCAGCAGTTTAAATCTTGCGGGACAGACGAACACCGGGGAGCTGTTTTTT. The encoded protein is CASSLNLAGQTNTGELFF.

V is TRBV10-3 and J is TRBJ1-1, with D possibly being TRBD1 (6 bases). Between the trimmed V and J ends, which lost 9 bases and 1 base, there was a span of 12 bases. This CDR3 is 13 amino acids long. In germline, CDR1 is ENHRY, CDR2 SYGVKD. CDR3 amino acids: CAIEQGENTEAFF. CDR3 nucleotides: TGTGCCATAGAACAGGGAGAGAACACTGAAGCTTTCTTT.

The gene calls are TRBV12-5 and TRBJ1-1, with a weak D call TRBD1 (6 bases). The germline V gene has CDR1 LGHNT and CDR2 FRNRAP. This CDR3 is 14 amino acids long. V was pared by 1 base and J by 7 bases, with 13 bases between. The DNA of the CDR3 is TGTGCTAGTGGTTTGGAAGGGGGTCGGGGTGAAGCTTTCTTT. It specifies CASGLEGGRGEAFF.

The chain recombines TRBV27 with TRBJ2-1, with 9 bases identical to TRBD2. This CDR3 is built from 19 residues. In germline, CDR1 is MNHEY, CDR2 SMNVEV (reference sequence). Trimming took 2 bases from V and 7 from J; bases not matched to a gene: 18. This CDR3 reads CASSLRASHRAGGLNEQFF. The CDR3 DNA reads TGTGCCAGCAGTTTACGCGCCTCTCACCGGGCGGGAGGGTTGAATGAGCAGTTCTTC.

The V and J genes are TRBV10-3 and TRBJ1-4; TRBD1 aligns across 8 bases. The CDR3 runs 15 residues. With 3 bases clipped from V and 7 bases from J, the junction kept 7 bases outside the gene matches. CDR1 and CDR2 from the germline V gene are ENHRY and SYGVKD. The CDR3 bases are TGTGCCATCAGTGATATGGACAGGGTGGGTGAAAAACTGTTTTTT. Residues: CAISDMDRVGEKLFF.

This clone has just one count. The chain uses TRBV7-2 and TRBJ2-1; D unresolved. The CDR3 consists of 14 residues. CDR1 and CDR2 (germline): SGHTA, FQGNSA. Trimming took off 1 base at V and 6 bases at J, with 10 bases between the two ends. CDR3 nucleotide sequence: TGTGCCAGCAGCTTAGGAGGCAGATTCAATGAGCAGTTCTTC. Translated: CASSLGGRFNEQFF.

The chain has TRBV4-2 and TRBJ1-1, with no clear D. The V gene's germline CDR1 is LGHNA and CDR2 YNFKEQ. The CDR3 sequence is 16 residues long. Trimming cost V 1 base and J 3 bases, with 15 bases left between them. The DNA for the CDR3 is TGTGCCAGCAGCCAAGTTAAGGGAATAGGTTACACTGAAGCTTTCTTT. Residues: CASSQVKGIGYTEAFF.

V and J are TRBV6-1 and TRBJ2-1; a possible D gene is TRBD1 (6 bases). Germline V gene sequence: CDR1 MNHNS, CDR2 SASEGT. The V and J ends lost 1 base and 2 bases respectively, with 12 bases between them. The CDR3 is made up of 16 amino acids. The CDR3 loop reads CASSEGGQGPYNEQFF. CDR3 nucleotide sequence: TGTGCCAGCAGTGAAGGCGGCCAGGGGCCCTACAATGAGCAGTTCTTC.

The rearrangement joins TRBV7-9 to TRBJ2-1, with TRBD1 identical over 12 bases. CDR3 length: 18 residues. The V segment lost 5 bases and the J segment 9 bases; nucleotides outside the gene matches: 17. Germline CDR1 reads SEHNR; CDR2 reads FQNEAQ (reference sequence). CDR3 nucleotides: TGTGCCAGCAGCCGCCCCGGGACAGGGGGCAACCGTAGGGGTGAGCAGTTCTTC. This encodes CASSRPGTGGNRRGEQFF.